This is a list of T cell receptor beta chains from one sample in a study of identical twins. TCRdb reprocessed the 5' RACE reads via MiXCR and lists one record per CDR3 protein. The table lists 200,000 or so distinct CDR3 sequences, 7.5% of them singletons. These sequences were also reported in another study, on yellow fever vaccine responses in identical twins.

The sample comprised memory (CD45RO+) T cells sorted from blood. These receptors originate from a woman between 18 and 29 years old in good health. CDR3s include the opening cysteine and the closing phenylalanine or tryptophan. Fields, in order: J gene, V gene, clone size, D gene, CDR3 DNA, CDR3 protein. D genes are given only for firm matches. Where a row states a size, it is once, few, many or the class of an expanded clone; other rows omit it.

TRBJ2-7 TRBV4-3 many TRBD2 TGCGCCAGCAGCCAACTAGCGGAAAACTCCTACGAGCAGTACTTC CASSQLAENSYEQYF
TRBJ2-7 TRBV14 - TRBD2 TGTGCCAGCAGCCCTGTAGCGGGAGGGGGAAACTACGAGCAGTACTTC CASSPVAGGGNYEQYF
TRBJ2-7 TRBV12-5 - - TGTGCTAGTGGTTTGGTACTCTCTAGCGAACACAATGAGCAGTACTTC CASGLVLSSEHNEQYF
TRBJ2-3 TRBV18 - - TGTGCCAGCTCACCAAAGGACGGACCAGATACGCAGTATTTT CASSPKDGPDTQYF
TRBJ2-7 TRBV7-2 - - TGTGCCAGCAGCTTAGAACGGAACCTGATCTACGAGCAGTACTTC CASSLERNLIYEQYF
TRBJ2-1 TRBV5-1 - - TGCGCCAGCAGCTTGTCAGAGGGTTTCAATGAGCAGTTCTTC CASSLSEGFNEQFF
TRBJ2-7 TRBV25-1 many TRBD1 TGTGCCAGCAGGGACAGGGTAAGCGAGCAGTACTTC CASRDRVSEQYF
TRBJ2-1 TRBV7-6 - TRBD2 TGTGCCAGCAGCTCAGACGCGGGACTAGCGGGCCAACAGGGACCCTACAATGAGCAGTTCTTC CASSSDAGLAGQQGPYNEQFF
TRBJ1-1 TRBV20-1 few - TGCAGTGCTAGAGATCTCGGAACAGGGAACACTGAAGCTTTCTTT CSARDLGTGNTEAFF
TRBJ2-2 TRBV2 few - TGTGCCAGCAGTGAAGTTGGGACGAGCACCGGGGAGCTGTTTTTT CASSEVGTSTGELFF
TRBJ2-3 TRBV20-1 many TRBD1 TGCAGTGCCAAAACATCAGAACTCCGGGACAGAGTCACAGATACGCAGTATTTT CSAKTSELRDRVTDTQYF
TRBJ1-4 TRBV20-1 few - TGCAGTGCTAGGTCAGCAACTAATGAAAAACTGTTTTTT CSARSATNEKLFF
TRBJ2-3 TRBV30 - TRBD2 TGTGCCTGGATCCTGGGACTAGCGGGAGGGCAAAATACGCAGTATTTT CAWILGLAGGQNTQYF
TRBJ2-2 TRBV27 once - TGTGCCAGCAGTCGAACTTATCCGTCCGGGCCTTCGTTGGGGACCGGGGAGCTGTTTTTT CASSRTYPSGPSLGTGELFF
TRBJ2-5 TRBV3-1 many - TGTGCCAGCAGTTCCTCGGTTTTCGGAGAGACCCAGTACTTC CASSSSVFGETQYF
TRBJ2-2 TRBV6-2/TRBV6-3 - - TGTGCCAGCAGGACACCTACAAACACCGGGGAGCTGTTTTTT CASRTPTNTGELFF
TRBJ2-7 TRBV4-3 - TRBD1 TGCGCCAGCAGCCAAGCAGGGGGTAGCTCGTACGAGCAGTACTTC CASSQAGGSSYEQYF
TRBJ2-5 TRBV27 - TRBD1 TGTGCCAGCAGGAGGGGGCTCAAAGAGACCCAGTACTTC CASRRGLKETQYF
TRBJ2-1 TRBV24-1 - - TGTGCCACCAGTGATTTGACAGGGCGGAAGAGCACCTACAATGAGCAGTTCTTC CATSDLTGRKSTYNEQFF